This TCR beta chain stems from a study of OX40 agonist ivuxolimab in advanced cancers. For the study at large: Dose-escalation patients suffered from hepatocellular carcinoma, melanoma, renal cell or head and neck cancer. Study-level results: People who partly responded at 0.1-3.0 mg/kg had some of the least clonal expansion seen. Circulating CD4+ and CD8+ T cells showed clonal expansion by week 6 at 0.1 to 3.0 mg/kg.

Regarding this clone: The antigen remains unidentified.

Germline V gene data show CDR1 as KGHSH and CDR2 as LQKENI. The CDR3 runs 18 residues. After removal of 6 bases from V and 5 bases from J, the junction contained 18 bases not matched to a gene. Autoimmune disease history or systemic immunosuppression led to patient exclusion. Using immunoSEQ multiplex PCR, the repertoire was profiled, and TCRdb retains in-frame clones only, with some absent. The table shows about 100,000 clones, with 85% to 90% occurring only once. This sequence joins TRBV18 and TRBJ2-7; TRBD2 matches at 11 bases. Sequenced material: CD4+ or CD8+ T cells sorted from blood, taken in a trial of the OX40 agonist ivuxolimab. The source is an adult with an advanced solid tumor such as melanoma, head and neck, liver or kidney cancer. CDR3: CASSPSDRGLAGGHEQYF. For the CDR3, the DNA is TGTGCCAGCTCCCCTTCCGACAGGGGATTAGCGGGAGGGCACGAGCAGTACTTC.